This T cell receptor (beta chain) was sequenced for a study of T cell repertoires in cytomegalovirus infection. Study as a whole: From public TCR beta signatures came an indication of both CMV infection and matching HLA type.

This clonotype has just a few counts. The antigen is not known. Germline V gives CDR1 SGHVS, CDR2 FNYEAQ. V lost 2 bases to trimming and J lost 7 bases, with 11 bases between them. This CDR3 contains 14 residues. TCRdb passed the reads through MiXCR, listing each CDR3 protein once. This table has about 110,000 distinct CDR3 sequences, roughly 39% appearing once. Study outcomes and limitations: In two of eight donors, the top clonotype was HLA-C-restricted CMV-specific.

The J gene is TRBJ2-2, the V gene TRBV7-6; D is undetermined. The sample here was CD8+ T cells from cultured PBMCs, taken from culture after CMV antigen stimulation. This receptor was identified in a human donor in good health (CMV status not recorded). Some clones in this sample may be carry-over from other donors' samples. CDR3 protein: CASSLIFDGGELFF. In DNA, the CDR3 is TGTGCCAGCAGCTTAATTTTTGATGGCGGGGAGCTGTTTTTT.